This T cell receptor (beta chain) was sequenced during a study of regulatory and conventional T cells in RAG deficiency. Study-level findings and limits: Sorted Omenn CD25-high CD127-low cells may not be bona fide Tregs. In Omenn syndrome, Treg and Tconv repertoires overlapped >80%. Treg unique TCR beta sequences were about 91-fold fewer in Omenn syndrome and CID/AS patients than controls.

TCRdb's copy holds only in-frame clones and misses some; the assay was immunoSEQ multiplex PCR. The table shows 34,000 or so clones, with around 89% occurring only once. This clone was picked up one time. Its antigen is unknown. The germline gives CDR1 LNHDA, CDR2 SQIVND (reference sequence). The CDR3 spans 18 residues. The V gene lost 0 bases and the J gene lost 0 bases, with 17 bases spanning the gap. The sample was also linked to a second study, of regulatory T cells. As that report states: Primers: 52 TRBV forward and 13 TRBJ reverse.

This receptor was obtained from a human donor in good health. Sample: CD8+ T cells sorted from blood. This chain links TRBV19 with TRBJ1-1; D may be TRBD1 (6 bases). Here the CDR3 DNA reads TGTGCCAGTAGTATAGATCTAAGGGGGACGGGGTTGAACACTGAAGCTTTCTTT. Translating it yields CASSIDLRGTGLNTEAFF.